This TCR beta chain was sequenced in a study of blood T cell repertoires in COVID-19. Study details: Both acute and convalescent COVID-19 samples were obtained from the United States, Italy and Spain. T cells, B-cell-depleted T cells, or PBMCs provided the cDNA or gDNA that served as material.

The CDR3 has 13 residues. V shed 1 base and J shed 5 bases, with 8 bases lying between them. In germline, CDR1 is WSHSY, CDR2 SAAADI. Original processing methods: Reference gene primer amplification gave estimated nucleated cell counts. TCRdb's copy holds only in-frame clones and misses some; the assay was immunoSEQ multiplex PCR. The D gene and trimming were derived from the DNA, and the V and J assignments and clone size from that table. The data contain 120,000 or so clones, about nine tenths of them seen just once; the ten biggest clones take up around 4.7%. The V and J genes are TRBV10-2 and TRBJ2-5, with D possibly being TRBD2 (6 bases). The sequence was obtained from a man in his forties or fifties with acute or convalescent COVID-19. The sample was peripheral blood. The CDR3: CASSEWEEETQYF. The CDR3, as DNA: TGCGCCAGCAGTGAGTGGGAGGAGGAGACCCAGTACTTC.